Below, one T cell receptor (beta chain) is given with its context. In the authors' workflow: Researchers report that nucleated cell counts were estimated from reference gene primer amplification. Only in-frame clones appear in the TCRdb table, and some are missing; sequencing was by immunoSEQ multiplex PCR. V, J and clone size derive from that table, while D and trimming were established from the DNA sequence. The sample lists approximately 260,000 clones, roughly 80% occurring once. This sample is part of a study of blood T cell repertoires in COVID-19. Study overall: Acute and convalescent COVID-19 specimens originated in the United States, Italy and Spain. T cells, B-cell-depleted T cells, or PBMCs supplied cDNA or gDNA.

Germline CDR1 SGHVS, CDR2 FQNEAQ. The CDR3 runs 13 residues. V was clipped by 1 base and J by 8 bases, with 8 bases between them. The V gene is TRBV7-8, the J gene TRBJ1-4, with unresolved D. The sequence was obtained from a woman of 80 years or more with active or convalescent COVID-19. Sequencing input: peripheral blood. This chain's CDR3 is CASSLDLAEKLFF. The CDR3 coding sequence is TGTGCCAGCAGCTTAGATCTTGCGGAAAAACTGTTTTTT. Full variable domain (outside the CDR3, taken from reference TRBV7-8 and TRBJ1-4): GAGVSQSPRYKVAKRGQDVALRCDPISGHVSLFWYQQALGQGPEFLTYFQNEAQLDKSGLPSDRFFAERPEGSVSTLKIQRTQQEDSAVYLCASSLDLAEKLFFGSGTQLSVL.